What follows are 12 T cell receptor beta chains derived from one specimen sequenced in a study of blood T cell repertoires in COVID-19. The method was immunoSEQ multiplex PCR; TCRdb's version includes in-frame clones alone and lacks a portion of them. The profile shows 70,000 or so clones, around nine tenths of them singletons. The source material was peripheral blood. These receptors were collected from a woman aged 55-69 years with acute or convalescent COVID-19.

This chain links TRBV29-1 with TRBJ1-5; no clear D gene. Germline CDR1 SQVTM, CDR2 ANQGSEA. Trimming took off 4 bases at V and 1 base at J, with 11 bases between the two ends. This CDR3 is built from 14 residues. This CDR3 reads CSVGERGSNQPQHF. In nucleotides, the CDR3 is TGCAGCGTTGGAGAGAGAGGGAGCAATCAGCCCCAGCATTTT.

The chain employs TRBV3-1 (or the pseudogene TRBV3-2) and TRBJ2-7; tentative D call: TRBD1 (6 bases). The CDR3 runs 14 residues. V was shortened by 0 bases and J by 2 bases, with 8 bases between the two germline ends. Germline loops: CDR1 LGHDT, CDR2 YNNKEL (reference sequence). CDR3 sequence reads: CASSQEDRPYEQYF. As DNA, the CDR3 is TGTGCCAGCAGCCAAGAAGACAGGCCCTACGAGCAGTACTTC.

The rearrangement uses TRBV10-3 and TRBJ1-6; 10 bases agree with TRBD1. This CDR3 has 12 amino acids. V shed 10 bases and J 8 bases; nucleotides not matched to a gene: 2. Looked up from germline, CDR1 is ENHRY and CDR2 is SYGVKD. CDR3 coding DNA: TGTGCCAGCGGGACAGGGGATTCACCCCTCCACTTT. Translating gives CASGTGDSPLHF.

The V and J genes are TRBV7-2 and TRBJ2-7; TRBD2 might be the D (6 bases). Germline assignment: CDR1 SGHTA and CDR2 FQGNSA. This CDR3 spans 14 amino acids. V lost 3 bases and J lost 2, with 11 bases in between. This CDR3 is CASSFQAGPYEQYF. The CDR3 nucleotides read TGTGCCAGCAGCTTTCAGGCGGGACCCTACGAGCAGTACTTC.

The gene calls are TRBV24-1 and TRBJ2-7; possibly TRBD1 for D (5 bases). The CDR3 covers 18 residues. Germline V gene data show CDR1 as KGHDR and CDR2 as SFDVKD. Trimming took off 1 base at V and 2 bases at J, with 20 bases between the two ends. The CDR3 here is CATSDFPRTFQFTYEQYF. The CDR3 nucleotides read TGTGCCACCAGTGATTTTCCCCGGACATTCCAATTTACCTACGAGCAGTACTTC.

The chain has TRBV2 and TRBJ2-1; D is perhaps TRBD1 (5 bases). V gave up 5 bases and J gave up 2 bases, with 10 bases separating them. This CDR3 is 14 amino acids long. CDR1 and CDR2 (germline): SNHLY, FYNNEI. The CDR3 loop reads CASSRRVTYNEQFF. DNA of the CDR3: TGTGCCAGCAGTCGCAGGGTCACCTACAATGAGCAGTTCTTC.

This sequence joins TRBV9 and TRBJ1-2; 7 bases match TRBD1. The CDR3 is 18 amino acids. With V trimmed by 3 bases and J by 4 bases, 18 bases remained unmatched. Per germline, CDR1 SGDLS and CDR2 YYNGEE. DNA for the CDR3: TGTGCCAGCAGCGCCGACCTACGGGCTGGGGACAGTATCTATGGCTACACCTTC. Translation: CASSADLRAGDSIYGYTF.

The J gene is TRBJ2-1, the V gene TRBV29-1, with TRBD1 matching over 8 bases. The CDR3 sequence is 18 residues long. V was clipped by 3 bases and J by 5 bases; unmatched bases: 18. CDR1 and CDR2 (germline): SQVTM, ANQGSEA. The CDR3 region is CSVEIWGKGQVINNEQFF. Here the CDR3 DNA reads TGCAGCGTTGAGATTTGGGGTAAGGGACAGGTTATCAACAATGAGCAGTTCTTC.

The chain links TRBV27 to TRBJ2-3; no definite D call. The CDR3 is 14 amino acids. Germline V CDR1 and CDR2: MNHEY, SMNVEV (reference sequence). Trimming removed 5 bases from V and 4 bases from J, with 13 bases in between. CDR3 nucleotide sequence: TGTGCCAGCAGTCTCGGGTTCCCCCCAGATACGCAGTATTTT. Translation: CASSLGFPPDTQYF.

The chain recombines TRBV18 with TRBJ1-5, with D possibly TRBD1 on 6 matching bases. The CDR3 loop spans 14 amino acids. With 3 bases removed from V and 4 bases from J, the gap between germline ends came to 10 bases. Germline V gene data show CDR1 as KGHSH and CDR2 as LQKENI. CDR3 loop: CASSPTGQNQPQHF. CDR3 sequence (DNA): TGTGCCAGCTCACCCACAGGGCAGAATCAGCCCCAGCATTTT. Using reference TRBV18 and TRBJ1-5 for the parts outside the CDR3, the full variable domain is NAGVMQNPRHLVRRRGQEARLRCSPMKGHSHVYWYRQLPEEGLKFMVYLQKENIIDESGMPKERFSAEFPKEGPSILRIQQVVRGDSAAYFCASSPTGQNQPQHFGDGTRLSIL.

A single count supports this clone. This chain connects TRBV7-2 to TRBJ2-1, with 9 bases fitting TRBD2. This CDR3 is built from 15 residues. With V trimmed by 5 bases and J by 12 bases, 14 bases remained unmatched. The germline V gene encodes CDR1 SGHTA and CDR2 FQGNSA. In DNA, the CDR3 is TGTGCCAGCAGCAGTCTGAGACTAGCGGTAAACCCGCAGTTCTTC. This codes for CASSSLRLAVNPQFF.

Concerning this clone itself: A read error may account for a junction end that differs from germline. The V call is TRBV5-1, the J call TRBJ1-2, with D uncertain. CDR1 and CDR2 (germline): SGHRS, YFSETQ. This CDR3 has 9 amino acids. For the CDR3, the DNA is TGCGCCAGCAGCTTGGTTGGCTCCTTC. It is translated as CASSLVGSF.